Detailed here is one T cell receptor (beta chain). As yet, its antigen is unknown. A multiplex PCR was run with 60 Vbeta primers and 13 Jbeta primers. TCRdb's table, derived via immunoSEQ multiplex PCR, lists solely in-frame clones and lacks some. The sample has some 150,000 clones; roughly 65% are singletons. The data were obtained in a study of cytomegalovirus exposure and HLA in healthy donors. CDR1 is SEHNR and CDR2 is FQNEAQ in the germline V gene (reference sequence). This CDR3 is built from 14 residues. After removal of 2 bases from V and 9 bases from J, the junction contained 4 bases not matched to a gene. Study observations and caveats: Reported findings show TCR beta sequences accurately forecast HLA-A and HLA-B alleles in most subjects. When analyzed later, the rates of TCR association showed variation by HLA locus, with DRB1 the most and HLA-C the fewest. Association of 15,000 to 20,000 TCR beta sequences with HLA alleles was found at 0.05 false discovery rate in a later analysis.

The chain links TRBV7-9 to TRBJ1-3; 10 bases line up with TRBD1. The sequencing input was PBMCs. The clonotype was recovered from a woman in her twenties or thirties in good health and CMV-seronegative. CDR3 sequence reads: CASSLFRDRGTIYF. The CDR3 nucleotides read TGTGCCAGCAGCTTATTTCGGGACAGGGGCACCATATATTTT.